A single sample gave rise to the 15 T cell receptor beta chains below, sequenced in a study of T cells after yellow fever vaccination (dated by TCRdb to about 2019). The sample's treatment or condition label is to be understood as: live attenuated yellow fever vaccine strain. The library was obtained by 5' RACE. Instrument on record: Illumina HiSeq 2500. TCRdb itself trimmed the public reads at Q25 with fastp, ran MiXCR and retained productive beta chains. Each record represents a unique CDR3 protein, reported with the most common genes and DNA among its rows. In this sample the table shows over 100,000 distinct CDR3 sequences, 8.4% of which occur a single time. The top ten clonotypes cover 25% of the sample. Sequencing was performed on CD8+ T cells sorted from PBMCs, taken 45 days after the yellow fever booster vaccination. The receptors derive from a man aged 25 to 40 who received the YFV17D yellow fever vaccine.

This clonotype appeared many times. The rearrangement links TRBV12-3 or TRBV12-4 to TRBJ2-3; D call uncertain. Trimming took off 4 bases at V and 2 bases at J, with 16 bases between the two ends. The CDR3 spans 16 residues. This chain's CDR3 is CASSSFRAPSTDTQYF. CDR3 nucleotides: TGTGCCAGCAGTTCCTTTAGGGCCCCTTCCACAGATACGCAGTATTTT.

This clonotype was counted ten times or more. The rearrangement links TRBV20-1 to TRBJ1-4; D remains unclear. Trimming took 0 bases from V and 4 from J, leaving 12 bases between them. Germline assignment: CDR1 DFQATT and CDR2 SNEGSKA (reference sequence). The CDR3 runs to 15 residues. CDR3: CSARDKARRNEKLFF. DNA of the CDR3: TGCAGTGCTAGAGATAAGGCCAGGCGTAATGAAAAACTGTTTTTT.

This clonotype came up many times. The V and J genes are TRBV7-8 and TRBJ2-1; 10 bases align to TRBD1. The CDR3 is 15 residues long. V dropped 4 bases and J dropped 4; count of bases not matched to a gene: 4. Germline lookup yields CDR1 SGHVS and CDR2 FQNEAQ. The CDR3 reads CASSSPGQGYNEQFF. Here the CDR3 DNA reads TGTGCCAGCAGCTCTCCGGGACAGGGGTACAATGAGCAGTTCTTC.

The table lists this clonotype with a few counts. The rearrangement links TRBV2 to TRBJ2-2, with a tentative D call TRBD1 (5 bases). CDR1 SNHLY and CDR2 FYNNEI come from the germline V gene. The CDR3 sequence is 14 residues long. Trimming removed 8 bases from V and 3 bases from J, with 13 bases in between. CDR3 residues: CASQDTTYTGELFF. DNA of the CDR3: TGTGCCAGCCAGGACACTACATACACCGGGGAGCTGTTTTTT.

This clonotype was picked up many times. This chain links TRBV7-6 with TRBJ2-3, with D perhaps TRBD1 or TRBD2 (5 bases each). The CDR3 consists of 13 residues. The V and J ends lost 5 bases and 5 bases respectively, with 11 bases between them. CDR1 and CDR2 (germline): SGHVS, FNYEAQ. The CDR3 sequence is CASSTGTEDTQYF. CDR3 DNA: TGTGCCAGCAGCACCGGGACGGAAGATACGCAGTATTTT. The full variable domain, completed using reference TRBV7-6 and TRBJ2-3, is GAGVSQSPRYKVTKRGQDVALRCDPISGHVSLYWYRQALGQGPEFLTYFNYEAQQDKSGLPNDRFSAERPEGSISTLTIQRTEQRDSAMYRCASSTGTEDTQYFGPGTRLTVL.

The rearrangement uses TRBV27 and TRBJ1-3; 10 bases match TRBD1. This CDR3 is 14 amino acids long. V lost 8 bases, J lost 4 bases, and 5 bases stayed unmatched. Germline-derived CDR1 and CDR2 are MNHEY and SMNVEV (reference sequence). The CDR3 here is CASGQGGPGNTIYF. CDR3 DNA sequence: TGTGCCAGCGGACAGGGGGGCCCCGGAAACACCATATATTTT.

At least ten counts were recorded for this clonotype. The chain employs TRBV27 and TRBJ2-7; weak D call: TRBD1 (6 bases). The CDR3 length is 13 residues. The germline gives CDR1 MNHEY, CDR2 SMNVEV (reference sequence). Trimming removed 5 bases from V and 3 bases from J, with 11 bases in between. In nucleotides, the CDR3 is TGTGCCAGCAGTACAGGGTACGGCTACGAGCAGTACTTC. Its protein is CASSTGYGYEQYF.

V gene TRBV5-1 combines with J gene TRBJ2-3; 13 nucleotides match TRBD2. The germline V gene has CDR1 SGHRS and CDR2 YFSETQ. The CDR3 has 18 amino acids. V trimming: 2 bases; J trimming: 3 bases; junction bases outside the gene matches: 9. The chain's CDR3 is CASSFDGLAGVITDTQYF. CDR3 nucleotides: TGCGCCAGCAGCTTCGATGGACTAGCGGGAGTCATTACAGATACGCAGTATTTT.

This clonotype was seen a few times. The genes are TRBV30 and TRBJ1-2; D perhaps matches TRBD1 (6 bases). CDR3 length: 13 residues. The V gene's germline CDR1 is GTSNPN and CDR2 SVGIG (reference sequence). The V and J ends lost 8 bases and 6 bases respectively, with 19 bases between them. CDR3 protein: CAGKPDSKDGYTF. The CDR3 DNA is TGTGCCGGAAAACCGGACAGTAAAGATGGCTACACCTTC.

This clonotype was observed many times. The chain joins TRBV4-3 to TRBJ2-1; 7 positions match TRBD1. Germline loops: CDR1 LGHNA, CDR2 YSLEER. V lost 3 bases and J lost 1; bases outside the gene matches: 15. This CDR3 is 19 amino acids long. The CDR3 DNA sequence: TGCGCCAGCAGCCAGTATAGGTTAGGGACAGCAACATCCTACAATGAGCAGTTCTTC. The encoded protein is CASSQYRLGTATSYNEQFF.

Many counts were recorded for this clonotype. The chain employs TRBV13 and TRBJ2-1; 11 bases map to TRBD2. V shed 8 bases and J 7 bases; nucleotides not matched to a gene: 4. CDR3 size: 13 residues. Germline V gene data show CDR1 as PRHDT and CDR2 as FYEKMQ (reference sequence). This CDR3 is CASGGLAENEQFF. The DNA for the CDR3 is TGTGCCAGCGGGGGACTAGCGGAGAATGAGCAGTTCTTC.

Only a few counts were recorded for this clonotype. This sequence joins TRBV18 and TRBJ2-1; 9 bases fit TRBD2. The length of the CDR3 is 15 residues. The V and J ends lost 6 bases and 8 bases, in that order; junction bases with no gene match: 11. Germline values: CDR1 KGHSH, CDR2 LQKENI. DNA of the CDR3: TGTGCCAGCTCCCCGCCTAGCGGGAAGGTCGATGAGCAGTTCTTC. The encoded protein is CASSPPSGKVDEQFF.

This clonotype was detected ten times or more. The chain couples TRBV27 to TRBJ2-7, with TRBD1 matching 9 bases. The V and J ends lost 7 bases and 3 bases, in that order; junction bases with no gene match: 4. This CDR3 comprises 13 residues. Per germline, CDR1 MNHEY and CDR2 SMNVEV (reference sequence). The CDR3 DNA sequence: TGTGCCAGCACCCCGGGACAGGGCTACGAGCAGTACTTC. Its translation: CASTPGQGYEQYF.

This clonotype was counted ten times or more. The rearrangement links TRBV10-1 to TRBJ2-3; TRBD1 or TRBD2 may be the D gene (5 bases each). The germline V gene encodes CDR1 WNHNN and CDR2 SYGVQD (reference sequence). The CDR3 has 15 amino acids. Between the trimmed V and J ends, which lost 4 bases and 2 bases, there was a span of 13 bases. In nucleotides, the CDR3 is TGCGCCAGCAGTGGAGGGACGGAAAACACAGATACGCAGTATTTT. Its protein is CASSGGTENTDTQYF.

The chain is built from TRBV7-8 and TRBJ2-7, with 7 bases lining up with TRBD2. V was clipped by 11 bases and J by 3 bases; unmatched bases: 13. This CDR3 has 14 residues. In germline, CDR1 is SGHVS, CDR2 FQNEAQ. CDR3 nucleotide sequence: TGTGCCGTACTAAGGCAACCTAGCGGCTACGAGCAGTACTTC. It yields the protein CAVLRQPSGYEQYF. Full variable domain (outside the CDR3, taken from reference TRBV7-8 and TRBJ2-7): GAGVSQSPRYKVAKRGQDVALRCDPISGHVSLFWYQQALGQGPEFLTYFQNEAQLDKSGLPSDRFFAERPEGSVSTLKIQRTQQEDSAVYLCAVLRQPSGYEQYFGPGTRLTVT.